This T cell receptor (beta chain) stems from a study of neoadjuvant nivolumab and ipilimumab in lung cancer. General observations from the study: From pretherapy to surgery, tumor richness and clonality rose with dual therapy. Resected tumors had greater TCR richness and clonality than uninvolved lung. Blood richness before therapy tracked richness in tumors resected after neoadjuvant therapy.

Germline-derived CDR1 and CDR2 are SNHLY and FYNNEI. The CDR3 extends over 14 amino acids. Unmatched junction bases numbered 9, after V lost 9 bases and J lost 1 base. Some clones are missing from TCRdb's copy, which holds only in-frame ones; the method was immunoSEQ multiplex PCR. This table has 9,500 to 10,000 clones, roughly four fifths appearing once. Note on this clone: The antigen is undetermined.

J is TRBJ2-7 and V is TRBV2; 7 bases agree with TRBD2. The sample in question was peripheral blood, obtained before neoadjuvant nivolumab, alone or with ipilimumab. The receptor was isolated from an adult with non-small cell lung cancer. The CDR3 reads CASSSDGGSYEQYF. The DNA of the CDR3 is TGTGCCAGTTCATCCGACGGGGGGTCCTACGAGCAGTACTTC.